Listed below are T cell receptor beta chains from one sample, sequenced in a study of cytomegalovirus exposure and HLA in healthy donors. Here immunoSEQ multiplex PCR was the method, and the copy in TCRdb shows in-frame clones only, minus some. The table has 160,000 or so clones, roughly 79% seen once. The sample comprised PBMCs. The receptors shown here come from a woman aged 40 to 50 in good health and CMV-seronegative. The CDR3 runs from the conserved cysteine through the conserved F or W. D genes are given only for firm matches. Clone size is stated in some rows and not others, as once, few, many or a class when expanded.

14	TRBV27	TRBJ2-3	NA	NA	CASSIERTTDTQYF	TGTGCCAGCAGTATAGAGCGGACCACAGATACGCAGTATTTT
15	TRBV6-1	TRBJ2-3	NA	NA	CASSTQGSSIDTQYF	TGTGCCAGCAGTACCCAGGGTTCGTCTATAGATACGCAGTATTTT
14	TRBV14	TRBJ1-1	NA	NA	CASSQGGVRTEAFF	TGTGCCAGCAGCCAAGGAGGAGTGCGGACTGAAGCTTTCTTT
15	TRBV11-3	TRBJ2-7	NA	NA	CASAPGAGHRYEQYF	TGTGCCAGCGCCCCAGGGGCCGGGCATAGGTACGAGCAGTACTTC
14	TRBV2	TRBJ2-1	NA	NA	CASSDTPGANEQFF	TGTGCCAGCAGCGACACACCAGGTGCCAATGAGCAGTTCTTC
15	TRBV5-4	TRBJ2-2	TRBD2	NA	CASSFTSGKGGELFF	TGTGCCAGCAGCTTTACTAGCGGGAAAGGCGGGGAGCTGTTTTTT
16	TRBV28	TRBJ2-1	TRBD1	NA	CASSSPGQGASGEQFF	TGTGCCAGCAGTTCTCCGGGACAGGGGGCGTCGGGTGAGCAGTTCTTC
16	TRBV18	TRBJ2-7	NA	NA	CASSPSETEVSYEQYF	TGTGCCAGCTCACCGTCCGAGACGGAGGTCTCCTACGAGCAGTACTTC
13	TRBV6-5	TRBJ2-3	NA	NA	CASSITPTDTQYF	TGTGCCAGCAGTATAACACCCACAGATACGCAGTATTTT
12	TRBV14	TRBJ1-2	NA	NA	CASSPGFYGYTF	TGTGCCAGCAGCCCAGGATTCTATGGCTACACCTTC
12	TRBV2	TRBJ2-5	NA	NA	CASSTREETQYF	TGTGCCAGCAGTACTAGGGAGGAGACCCAGTACTTC
14	TRBV7-9	TRBJ1-1	TRBD1	NA	CASSPGQDISEAFF	TGTGCCAGCAGCCCGGGACAGGACATCTCTGAAGCTTTCTTT
11	TRBV7-9	TRBJ1-1	NA	NA	CASSLGSEAFF	TGTGCCAGCAGCTTAGGCAGTGAAGCTTTCTTT
18	TRBV14	TRBJ1-2	TRBD1	NA	CASSQSQDRQKPNYGYTF	TGTGCCAGCAGCCAATCACAGGACAGGCAGAAACCTAACTATGGCTACACCTTC
15	TRBV7-3	TRBJ2-1	NA	NA	CASSPWASSYNEQFF	TGTGCCAGCAGCCCGTGGGCCAGCTCCTACAATGAGCAGTTCTTC
18	TRBV2	TRBJ2-7	TRBD2	NA	CASIAGGEFSSKTYEQYF	TGTGCCAGCATCGCCGGGGGGGAGTTTAGTAGTAAGACCTACGAGCAGTACTTC
15	TRBV6-5	TRBJ1-5	NA	few	CASTPQGMGNQPQHF	TGTGCCAGCACCCCACAGGGAATGGGCAATCAGCCCCAGCATTTT
13	TRBV6-1	TRBJ1-2	NA	NA	CASRRAGDYGYTF	TGTGCCAGCAGGCGGGCCGGCGACTATGGCTACACCTTC
15	TRBV28	TRBJ2-5	NA	NA	CASSTPTGQQETQYF	TGTGCCAGCAGCACCCCGACAGGACAGCAAGAGACCCAGTACTTC
17	TRBV7-8	TRBJ2-2	TRBD2	once	CASSSQTSGSGTGELFF	TGTGCCAGCAGCAGCCAGACTAGCGGGAGTGGTACCGGGGAGCTGTTTTTT
13	TRBV2	TRBJ1-2	NA	NA	CASRVDTNYGYTF	TGTGCCAGCAGGGTGGACACTAACTATGGCTACACCTTC
12	TRBV27	TRBJ2-2	NA	NA	CASSPQTGELFF	TGTGCCAGCAGTCCCCAGACCGGGGAGCTGTTTTTT
14	TRBV27	TRBJ2-3	NA	NA	CASSGQRSTDTQYF	TGTGCCAGCAGCGGACAGCGCAGCACAGATACGCAGTATTTT
13	TRBV30	TRBJ2-6	NA	NA	CARGTSGANVLTF	TGTGCCCGCGGGACCTCTGGGGCCAACGTCCTGACTTTC
16	TRBV5-8	TRBJ2-2	TRBD2	NA	CASSPPLAGSTGELFF	TGTGCCAGCAGCCCTCCTCTAGCGGGGTCCACCGGGGAGCTGTTTTTT
16	TRBV7-8	TRBJ1-1	NA	NA	CASSLASRGFNTEAFF	TGTGCCAGCAGCTTAGCCTCCAGAGGGTTCAACACTGAAGCTTTCTTT
14	TRBV6-1	TRBJ1-6	NA	few	CASSERQGHSPLHF	TGTGCCAGCAGTGAACGTCAGGGTCATTCACCCCTCCACTTT
14	TRBV19	TRBJ1-5	NA	NA	CASNYADRHQPQHF	TGTGCCAGTAATTACGCGGACAGACATCAGCCCCAGCATTTT
13	TRBV10-3	TRBJ2-5	TRBD2	few	CAVREGLDKTQYF	TGTGCCGTAAGGGAAGGACTAGATAAAACCCAGTACTTC
13	TRBV29-1	TRBJ1-3	NA	NA	CSVGGGSGNTIYF	TGCAGCGTTGGCGGGGGCTCTGGAAACACCATATATTTT
14	TRBV25-1	TRBJ1-3	TRBD1	NA	CASSTGLGGNTIYF	TGTGCCAGTTCGACAGGGCTCGGAGGAAACACCATATATTTT
13	TRBV7-3	TRBJ1-2	NA	few	CASSPGEDYGYTF	TGTGCCAGCAGCCCGGGGGAGGACTATGGCTACACCTTC
16	TRBV6-5	TRBJ1-2	TRBD1	NA	CASSSPYRGQNYGYTF	TGTGCCAGCAGTTCTCCCTACAGGGGTCAGAACTATGGCTACACCTTC
14	TRBV5-4	TRBJ2-1	TRBD2	NA	CASSASGSYNEQFF	TGTGCCAGCAGCGCTAGCGGCTCCTACAATGAGCAGTTCTTC
18	TRBV11-1	TRBJ2-3	NA	NA	CASSLVGRGTRSTDTQYF	TGTGCCAGCAGCTTAGTTGGCAGGGGTACTAGATCGACAGATACGCAGTATTTT
16	TRBV2	TRBJ2-1	TRBD1	NA	CASSVHGTAVSNEQFF	TGTGCCAGCAGCGTCCACGGGACAGCCGTCAGCAATGAGCAGTTCTTC
13	TRBV5-6	TRBJ1-2	NA	NA	CASSLGRDYGYTF	TGTGCCAGCAGCCTGGGACGGGACTATGGCTACACCTTC
14	TRBV5-1	TRBJ1-4	TRBD1	once	CASSLQGAGEKLFF	TGCGCCAGCAGCCTACAGGGGGCGGGTGAAAAACTGTTTTTT
16	TRBV27	TRBJ2-7	NA	NA	CASSPLGSGDPYEQYF	TGTGCCAGCAGCCCCTTAGGTAGCGGTGATCCCTACGAGCAGTACTTC
14	TRBV6-6	TRBJ1-1	TRBD1	NA	CASRGQGPNTEAFF	TGTGCCAGCAGGGGACAGGGACCGAACACTGAAGCTTTCTTT
11	TRBV5-4	TRBJ2-1	NA	NA	CASSSENEQFF	TGTGCCAGCAGCTCCGAGAATGAGCAGTTCTTC